This TCR beta chain was retrieved from a study of blood T cell repertoires in COVID-19. Across the whole study: Spain, Italy and the United States supplied samples that represented acute and convalescent COVID-19. PBMCs, B-cell-depleted T cells, or T cells provided the cDNA or gDNA that made up the material.

V was pared by 1 base and J by 2 bases, with 9 bases between. The length of the CDR3 is 15 residues. Looked up from germline, CDR1 is SGHDT and CDR2 is YYEEEE. Authors' analysis steps: Estimated nucleated cell counts came from reference gene primer amplification. TCRdb's table, derived via immunoSEQ multiplex PCR, lists solely in-frame clones and lacks some. The DNA gave D and trimming, while V, J and clone size come from that table. The sample shows 200,000 to 250,000 clones, nearly 85% of them seen only once. The gene calls are TRBV5-6 and TRBJ2-2, with D possibly TRBD1 on 5 matching bases. The origin of this receptor is a human donor in a cohort sampled during active COVID-19. Material: peripheral blood. In DNA form, the CDR3 reads TGTGCCAGCAGCTTGAGGACAACTAACACCGGGGAGCTGTTTTTT. This sequence encodes CASSLRTTNTGELFF.